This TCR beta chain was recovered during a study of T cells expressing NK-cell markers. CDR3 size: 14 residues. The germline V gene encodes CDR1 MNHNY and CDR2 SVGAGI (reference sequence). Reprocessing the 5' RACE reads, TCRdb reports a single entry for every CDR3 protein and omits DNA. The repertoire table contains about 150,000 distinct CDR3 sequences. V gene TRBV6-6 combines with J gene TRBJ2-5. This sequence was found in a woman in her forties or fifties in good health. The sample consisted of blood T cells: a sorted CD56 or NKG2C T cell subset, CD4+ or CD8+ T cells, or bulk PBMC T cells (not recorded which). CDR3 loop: CASSYSAGQETQYF.